Shown below are 31 T cell receptor beta chains from a single sample sequenced in a study of shared clonotypes between healthy human individuals (dated by TCRdb to the early 2020s). Receptors were amplified or captured by the immunoSEQ multiplex PCR assay. Not all clones reach the TCRdb copy of this immuneACCESS table, which keeps in-frame sequences only. Checked studies attribute under half of the gap to unresolved V genes and leave the rest unexplained. The sample table lists about 2.4 million clones, roughly 93% of them with a count of one. Together, the top ten hold approximately 0.36% of the sample. Sequenced material: naive CD4+ T cells from PBMCs. This sample's cell subset or site label indicates: CD45RA+ positively selected. These receptors all come from a man aged 18 to 29 in good health. Some clones in this sample may be carry-over from other donors' samples.

Remarks on this clone: The same CDR3 also results from other DNA sequences found in this sample. The CDR3 sequence: CASSPPGTGELFF. In DNA, the CDR3 is TGTGCCAGCTCACCACCGGGGACCGGGGAGCTGTTTTTT. J is TRBJ2-2 and V is TRBV18, with unresolved D. CDR1 KGHSH and CDR2 LQKENI come from the germline V gene. Trimming took 0 bases from V and 5 from J, leaving 4 bases between them. The CDR3 is 13 amino acids.

The chain couples TRBV27 to TRBJ1-6; maybe TRBD1 (6 bases). Germline values: CDR1 MNHEY, CDR2 SMNVEV (reference sequence). Deletions cut 4 bases from V and 8 bases from J, with 12 bases between. The CDR3 runs 14 residues. CDR3 residues: CASSSRRGDSPLHF. CDR3 nucleotides: TGTGCCAGCAGTTCCAGGAGGGGGGATTCACCCCTCCACTTT.

The rearrangement joins TRBV29-1 to TRBJ2-1, with D perhaps given as TRBD1 or TRBD2 (5 bases each). CDR1 SQVTM and CDR2 ANQGSEA come from the germline V gene. V lost 1 base and J 2 bases, leaving 6 bases between the germline ends. This CDR3 is built from 13 residues. The CDR3 here is CSVEGGTYNEQFF. CDR3 bases: TGCAGCGTTGAAGGGGGGACCTACAATGAGCAGTTCTTC.

V is TRBV6-1 and J is TRBJ2-1; the D gene is possibly TRBD2 (6 bases). CDR1 and CDR2 (germline): MNHNS, SASEGT. This CDR3 contains 14 residues. Trimming pared 5 bases from V and 3 bases from J, leaving 11 bases between. The CDR3 DNA reads as TGTGCCAGCAGTCGGGACTCAGACTACAATGAGCAGTTCTTC. As protein: CASSRDSDYNEQFF.

This chain connects TRBV12-5 to TRBJ2-1, with D unclear. Germline values: CDR1 LGHNT, CDR2 FRNRAP. Trimming took 0 bases from V and 5 from J, leaving 2 bases between them. The CDR3 loop spans 12 amino acids. Here the CDR3 DNA reads TGTGCTAGTGGTTTGGTAAACAATGAGCAGTTCTTC. Its protein product is CASGLVNNEQFF.

As to this clone: Other DNA sequences from this sample encode an identical CDR3 as well. The rearrangement links TRBV28 to TRBJ2-1, with TRBD2 identical over 10 bases. Trimming took 4 bases from V and 4 from J; bases not matched to a gene: 7. Germline V gene data show CDR1 as MDHEN and CDR2 as SYDVKM. The CDR3 totals 16 residues. The CDR3 spells CASSSLAGVSYNEQFF. In nucleotides, the CDR3 is TGTGCCAGCAGTTCGCTAGCGGGAGTTTCATACAATGAGCAGTTCTTC.

V is TRBV30 and J is TRBJ2-5; D is undetermined. CDR3 size: 12 residues. Per the germline V gene, CDR1 is GTSNPN and CDR2 is SVGIG (reference sequence). V shed 5 bases and J shed 7 bases, with 14 bases lying between them. The DNA for the CDR3 is TGTGCCTGGGGACGTACTGTGGCGACCCAGTACTTC. It encodes CAWGRTVATQYF.

The chain links TRBV19 to TRBJ1-2, with D uncertain. V was shortened by 6 bases and J by 0 bases, with 8 bases between the two germline ends. The CDR3 consists of 13 residues. The germline V gene encodes CDR1 LNHDA and CDR2 SQIVND (reference sequence). The CDR3, as DNA: TGTGCCAGTAGCCCTTCTACTAACTATGGCTACACCTTC. It yields the protein CASSPSTNYGYTF.

The chain couples TRBV5-1 to TRBJ2-1; 9 bases line up with TRBD1. Germline CDR1 reads SGHRS; CDR2 reads YFSETQ. V was pared by 4 bases and J by 7 bases, with 12 bases of the junction left unmatched. The CDR3 loop spans 16 amino acids. CDR3 amino acids: CASSPGLGGQGNEQFF. CDR3 coding DNA: TGCGCCAGCAGCCCAGGGCTTGGGGGACAGGGTAATGAGCAGTTCTTC.

This chain joins TRBV6-6 and TRBJ1-1; D is unresolved. Deletions cut 6 bases from V and 0 bases from J, with 11 bases between. The CDR3 runs to 14 residues. The germline CDR1 and CDR2 sequences are MNHNY and SVGAGI (reference sequence). The CDR3 bases are TGTGCCAGCAGCCCAGGTATCATGAACACTGAAGCTTTCTTT. This gives the protein CASSPGIMNTEAFF.

The chain has TRBV7-2 and TRBJ2-3; no reliable D call. The germline CDR1 and CDR2 sequences are SGHTA and FQGNSA. Deletions cut 5 bases from V and 4 bases from J, with 7 bases between. This CDR3 comprises 12 residues. The CDR3: CASSAFSDTQYF. The DNA for the CDR3 is TGTGCCAGCAGCGCCTTCTCAGATACGCAGTATTTT.

The chain uses TRBV29-1 and TRBJ2-1; 7 nucleotides line up with TRBD2. CDR3 length: 14 residues. Germline trimming cut 7 bases from V and 9 bases from J; bases unmatched to any gene: 15. Germline V gene lookup returns CDR1 SQVTM and CDR2 ANQGSEA. CDR3 sequence: CSGLGGQRELEQFF. The CDR3 region has the DNA TGCAGCGGCTTGGGGGGTCAGCGGGAACTTGAGCAGTTCTTC.

A single count supports this clone. The chain couples TRBV5-4 to TRBJ2-2, with D unclear. This CDR3 comprises 14 residues. Germline assignment: CDR1 SGHNT and CDR2 YYREEE (reference sequence). Trimming pared 4 bases from V and 8 bases from J, leaving 15 bases between. The CDR3 spells CASSQLHLPGELFF. CDR3 sequence (DNA): TGTGCCAGCAGCCAGCTCCATTTACCTGGGGAGCTGTTTTTT.

This chain uses TRBV11-3 with TRBJ2-7; no definite D call. The V gene's germline CDR1 is SGHNT and CDR2 YENEEA. There are 13 residues in the CDR3. Trimming stripped 6 bases from V and 6 bases from J, with 15 bases between. This chain's CDR3 is CASSLGRSSEQYF. The DNA of the CDR3 is TGTGCCAGCAGTCTGGGTAGGTCTAGCGAGCAGTACTTC.

The CDR3 reads CASSYRGLVDTQYF. The CDR3 nucleotides are TGTGCCAGCAGCTACAGGGGGCTTGTTGATACGCAGTATTTT. The rearrangement joins TRBV7-9 to TRBJ2-3; 9 bases are shared with TRBD1. V shed 4 bases, J shed 6 bases, and the junction held 5 bases outside the gene matches. This CDR3 is built from 14 residues. From germline, CDR1 is SEHNR and CDR2 FQNEAQ (reference sequence).

The CDR3 nucleotides read TGTGCCAGCAGCCCAGGACAGCGCGGAGAGACCCAGTACTTC. Protein product: CASSPGQRGETQYF. V is TRBV5-5 and J is TRBJ2-5, with D maybe TRBD1 (6 bases). Germline V CDR1 and CDR2: SGHKS, YYEKEE (reference sequence). The germline V and J ends were trimmed by 4 bases and 4 bases, with 14 bases remaining between them. The CDR3 has 14 residues.

The CDR3 nucleotides are TGTGCCAGCAGCCGCCTGGGGGCAACTAATGAAAAACTGTTTTTT. Protein sequence: CASSRLGATNEKLFF. The V gene is TRBV5-6, the J gene TRBJ1-4; D perhaps matches TRBD1 (5 bases). V was trimmed by 4 bases and J by 0 bases, leaving 10 bases between them. Germline CDR1 is SGHDT and CDR2 is YYEEEE. CDR3 length: 15 residues.

The rearrangement uses TRBV9 and TRBJ2-1; tentatively, D is TRBD2 (5 bases). V was cut by 2 bases and J by 6 bases, with 21 bases left in between. Germline lookup yields CDR1 SGDLS and CDR2 YYNGEE. The CDR3 totals 17 residues. The CDR3 spells CASSVAGNNLRGNEQFF. In DNA, the CDR3 is TGTGCCAGCAGCGTCGCCGGCAACAACCTCCGGGGCAATGAGCAGTTCTTC.

This sequence joins TRBV27 and TRBJ1-1; D is possibly TRBD1 (5 bases). This CDR3 has 13 residues. The V gene's germline CDR1 is MNHEY and CDR2 SMNVEV (reference sequence). Trimming cost V 3 bases and J 4 bases, with 9 bases left between them. The CDR3 protein is CASSLGPSTEAFF. CDR3 sequence (DNA): TGTGCCAGCAGTTTGGGGCCTTCCACTGAAGCTTTCTTT.

The V and J genes are TRBV28 and TRBJ2-2, with no clear D. CDR3 size: 13 residues. CDR1 is MDHEN, CDR2 SYDVKM, per germline. V was pared by 10 bases and J by 6 bases, with 15 bases between. The CDR3 DNA follows: TGTGCCACCGAGCCTCGTATGTCCGGGGAGCTGTTTTTT. Translating it yields CATEPRMSGELFF.

V gene TRBV7-9 combines with J gene TRBJ2-5; the match to TRBD1 covers 7 bases. The CDR3 sequence is 15 residues long. CDR1 is SEHNR, CDR2 FQNEAQ, per germline (reference sequence). The V and J ends lost 5 bases and 5 bases, in that order; junction bases with no gene match: 11. The CDR3 loop reads CASSARGTPIETQYF. Here the CDR3 DNA reads TGTGCCAGCAGCGCCAGGGGGACCCCCATTGAGACCCAGTACTTC.

CDR3 amino acids: CASTPDPSQPQHF. CDR3 DNA sequence: TGTGCCAGCACCCCGGACCCGAGTCAGCCCCAGCATTTT. V is TRBV7-2 and J is TRBJ1-5; D gene unclear. Looked up from germline, CDR1 is SGHTA and CDR2 is FQGNSA. V was shortened by 7 bases and J by 6 bases, with 13 bases between the two germline ends. The CDR3 is 13 residues long.

The chain is built from TRBV10-3 and TRBJ2-5; 14 bases line up with TRBD2. Germline values: CDR1 ENHRY, CDR2 SYGVKD. V shed 9 bases, J shed 3 bases, and the junction held 6 bases outside the gene matches. The CDR3 is 15 residues long. CDR3 DNA sequence: TGTGCCATAGGGACTAGCGGGAGTGCTGAAGAGACCCAGTACTTC. Amino acid sequence: CAIGTSGSAEETQYF.

A remark on this clone: Additional DNA sequences in this sample encode the identical CDR3. V usage is TRBV7-2 and J usage is TRBJ2-1, with D perhaps matching TRBD1 (5 bases). V gave up 0 bases and J gave up 7 bases, with 7 bases separating them. The CDR3 covers 13 residues. Germline CDR1 reads SGHTA; CDR2 reads FQGNSA. As DNA, the CDR3 is TGTGCCAGCAGCTTAGCCAGGGAAAATGAGCAGTTCTTC. Encoded protein: CASSLARENEQFF.

The chain joins TRBV2 to TRBJ2-1; unclear D gene. With 6 bases removed from V and 0 bases from J, the gap between germline ends came to 6 bases. This CDR3 comprises 13 residues. The V gene's germline CDR1 is SNHLY and CDR2 FYNNEI. CDR3: CASSRNSYNEQFF. The CDR3 DNA reads as TGTGCCAGCAGCAGAAACTCCTACAATGAGCAGTTCTTC.

The CDR3: CASSPLSQNTGELFF. CDR3 DNA: TGTGCCAGCTCACCACTGTCACAGAACACCGGGGAGCTGTTTTTT. V and J are TRBV18 and TRBJ2-2; D is undetermined. V lost 1 base and J lost 1, with 7 bases in between. Germline CDR1 is KGHSH and CDR2 is LQKENI. There are 15 residues in the CDR3.

The V and J genes are TRBV7-4 and TRBJ1-5; 9 nucleotides agree with TRBD1. The CDR3 loop spans 17 amino acids. Looked up from germline, CDR1 is SGHVT and CDR2 is SQSDAQ. With V trimmed by 1 base and J by 5 bases, 9 bases remained unmatched. DNA of the CDR3: TGTGCCAGCAGCTTAGTGCGGACAGGGGTCCACTATCAGCCCCAGCATTTT. This sequence encodes CASSLVRTGVHYQPQHF.

V usage is TRBV18 and J usage is TRBJ2-1, with TRBD1 as a possible D gene (6 bases). This CDR3 spans 17 amino acids. Per germline, CDR1 KGHSH and CDR2 LQKENI. Trimming took off 2 bases at V and 0 bases at J, with 14 bases between the two ends. The CDR3 DNA sequence: TGTGCCAGCTCACCAACAGGACAGAAGAGCTCCTACAATGAGCAGTTCTTC. This codes for CASSPTGQKSSYNEQFF.

The chain couples TRBV5-1 to TRBJ2-7, with TRBD2 matching 10 bases. V shed 4 bases and J 2 bases; nucleotides not matched to a gene: 9. In germline, CDR1 is SGHRS, CDR2 YFSETQ. The CDR3 sequence is 16 residues long. The CDR3 loop is CASSPRASGRTYEQYF. CDR3 sequence (DNA): TGCGCCAGCAGCCCCCGCGCTAGCGGGAGAACCTACGAGCAGTACTTC.

This clone was seen just once. The chain links TRBV5-1 to TRBJ2-1; D gene unclear. The V gene lost 7 bases and the J gene lost 0 bases, with 23 bases spanning the gap. CDR3 length: 18 residues. Germline loops: CDR1 SGHRS, CDR2 YFSETQ. The CDR3 DNA reads as TGCGCCAGCGGAGCTTCTCCTCGAACCCCAAGCTCCTACAATGAGCAGTTCTTC. Protein: CASGASPRTPSSYNEQFF.

This clone came up once. This chain uses TRBV29-1 with TRBJ2-5, with unresolved D. Trimming took off 5 bases at V and 5 bases at J, with 9 bases between the two ends. CDR3 length: 11 amino acids. The V gene's germline CDR1 is SQVTM and CDR2 ANQGSEA. This CDR3 is CSVFQRETQYF. The CDR3 DNA follows: TGCAGCGTTTTTCAGCGTGAGACCCAGTACTTC.